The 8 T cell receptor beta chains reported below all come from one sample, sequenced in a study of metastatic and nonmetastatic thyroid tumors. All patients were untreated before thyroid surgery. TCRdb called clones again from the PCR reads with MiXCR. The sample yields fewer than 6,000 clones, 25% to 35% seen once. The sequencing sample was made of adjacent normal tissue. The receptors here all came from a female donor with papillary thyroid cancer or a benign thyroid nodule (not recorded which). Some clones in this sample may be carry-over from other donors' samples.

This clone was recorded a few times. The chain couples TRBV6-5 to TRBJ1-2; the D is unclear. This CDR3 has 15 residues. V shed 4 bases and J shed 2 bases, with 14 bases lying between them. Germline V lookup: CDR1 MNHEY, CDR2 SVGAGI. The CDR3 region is CASSSTWPGNYGYTF. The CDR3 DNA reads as TGTGCCAGCAGTTCTACCTGGCCCGGGAACTATGGCTACACCTTC.

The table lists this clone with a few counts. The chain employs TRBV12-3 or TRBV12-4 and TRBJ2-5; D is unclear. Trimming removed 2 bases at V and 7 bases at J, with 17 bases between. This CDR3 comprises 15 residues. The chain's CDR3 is CASSLRSTDTATQYF. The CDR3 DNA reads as TGTGCCAGCAGTTTAAGGTCGACTGATACGGCGACCCAGTACTTC.

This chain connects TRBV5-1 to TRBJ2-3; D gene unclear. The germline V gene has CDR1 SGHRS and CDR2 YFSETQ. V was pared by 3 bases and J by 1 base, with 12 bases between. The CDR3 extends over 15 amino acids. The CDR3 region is CASSSYSLRTDTQYF. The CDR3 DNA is TGCGCCAGCAGCTCTTACTCGTTGCGCACAGATACGCAGTATTTT.

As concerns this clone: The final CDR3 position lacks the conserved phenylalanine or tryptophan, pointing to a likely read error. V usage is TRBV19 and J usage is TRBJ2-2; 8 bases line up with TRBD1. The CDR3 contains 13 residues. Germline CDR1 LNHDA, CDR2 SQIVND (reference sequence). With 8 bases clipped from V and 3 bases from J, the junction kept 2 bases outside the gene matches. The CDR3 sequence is CASYRGDTGELFN. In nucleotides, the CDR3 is TGTGCCAGTTACAGGGGGGACACCGGGGAGCTGTTTAAT.

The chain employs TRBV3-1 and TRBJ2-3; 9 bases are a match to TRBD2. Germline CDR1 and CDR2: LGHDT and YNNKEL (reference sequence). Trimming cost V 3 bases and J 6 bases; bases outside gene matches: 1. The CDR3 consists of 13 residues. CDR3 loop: CASSQGTSDTQYF. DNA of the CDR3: TGTGCCAGCAGCCAGGGGACTAGCGATACGCAGTATTTT.

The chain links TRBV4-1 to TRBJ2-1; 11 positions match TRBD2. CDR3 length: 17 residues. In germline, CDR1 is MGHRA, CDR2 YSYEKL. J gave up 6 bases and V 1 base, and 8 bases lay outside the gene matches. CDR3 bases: TGCGCCAGCAGCCAAGGCCTCGGGCTAGCGGGGGGCAATGAGCAGTTCTTC. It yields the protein CASSQGLGLAGGNEQFF.

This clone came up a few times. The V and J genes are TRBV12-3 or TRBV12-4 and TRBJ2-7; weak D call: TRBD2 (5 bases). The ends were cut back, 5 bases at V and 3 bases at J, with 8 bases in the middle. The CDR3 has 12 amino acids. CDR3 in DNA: TGTGCCAGCAGTCTGGACTTCTACGAGCAGTACTTC. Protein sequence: CASSLDFYEQYF.

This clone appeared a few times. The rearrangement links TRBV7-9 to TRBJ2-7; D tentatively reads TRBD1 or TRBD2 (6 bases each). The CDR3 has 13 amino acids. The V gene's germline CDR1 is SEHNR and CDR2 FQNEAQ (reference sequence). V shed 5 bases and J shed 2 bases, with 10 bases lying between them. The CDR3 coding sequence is TGTGCCAGCAGCGGAGGGGGGACCTACGAGCAGTACTTC. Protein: CASSGGGTYEQYF.